The T cell receptor (beta chain) described here comes from a study of blood T cell repertoires in COVID-19. Background on the study: The origin of the acute and convalescent COVID-19 samples was the United States, Italy and Spain. T cells, B-cell-depleted T cells, or PBMCs supplied cDNA or gDNA.

Per the original methods: Amplification from reference gene primers served as the basis for estimated nucleated cell counts. Generated by immunoSEQ multiplex PCR, the TCRdb table keeps only in-frame clones and is missing some. V, J and clone size are taken as reported in that table, and D and trimming were inferred from the DNA itself. Here the sample spans 210,000 or so clones, about 85% being singletons. Clinical history reported by participants formed the basis on which cohorts were assigned. The CDR3 is made up of 15 amino acids. This clonotype was sampled from a man aged 25 to 45 who had recovered from COVID-19. The chain is built from TRBV21-1 and TRBJ2-5; no DNA check was done on the table's D call, TRBD2. TRBV21-1 is assigned pseudogene status. Sequencing was carried out using PBMCs or T cells enriched from blood (not recorded which). The CDR3 sequence: CASNRERGVGETQYF. In DNA, the CDR3 is TGTGCCAGCAACCGTGAGCGGGGGGTAGGAGAGACCCAGTACTTC.